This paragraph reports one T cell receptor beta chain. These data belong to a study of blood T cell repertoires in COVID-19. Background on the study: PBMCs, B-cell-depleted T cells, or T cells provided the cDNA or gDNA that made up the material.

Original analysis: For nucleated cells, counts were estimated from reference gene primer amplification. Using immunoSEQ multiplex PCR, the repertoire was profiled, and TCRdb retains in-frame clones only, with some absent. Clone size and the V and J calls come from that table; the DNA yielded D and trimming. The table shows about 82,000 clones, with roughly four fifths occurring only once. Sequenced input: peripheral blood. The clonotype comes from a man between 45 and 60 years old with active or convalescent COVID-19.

The CDR3 nucleotides read TGTGCCATCAGTGACACAGAGAACACTGAAGCTTTCTTT. The encoded protein is CAISDTENTEAFF. The V and J genes are TRBV10-3 and TRBJ1-1; D is uncertain. The germline V and J ends were trimmed by 3 bases and 1 base, with 6 bases remaining between them. CDR1 is ENHRY, CDR2 SYGVKD, per germline. This CDR3 comprises 13 residues.